The T cell receptor (beta chain) under discussion was sequenced for a study of blood T cells in healthy people across ages (dated by TCRdb to between 2014 and 2016). Regarding the study in general: Template switching captured roughly one uniquely barcoded TCR beta cDNA molecule per two T cells in model experiments. Age-related changes in TCR beta repertoire diversity were measured in the study by deep sequencing normalized with unique cDNA molecular identifiers. Four age groups were formed from the donors: young (average roughly 16 years), middle-aged (approximately 40), aged (about 62) and long-lived (about 75). To avoid experimental bias, donors of different ages were spread randomly across the sequencing lanes. Using the same blood draw, the study looked at two additional independent replicas of 1 million unique cDNA reads for two donors, one aged 18 to 30 and the other aged 80 or older.

The CDR3 has 13 amino acids, counting the end cysteine and phenylalanine. Only the CDR3 region is kept as DNA, spanning 39 bases read in frame from base 1. Relative to germline, V is 4 bases shorter and J is 12 bases shorter, with 15 bases between their ends. As encoded in the germline V gene, CDR1 is ENHRY while CDR2 is SYGVKD. Overall results and qualifications from the work: The percentage of naive T cells measured by flow cytometry correlated strongly with observed TCR beta diversity. Estimates of total diversity based on one million sequenced T cells were considered lower bounds and underestimates. As age increased, observed TCR beta diversity per million T cells dropped in a roughly linear way, and a significant reduction was already evident by age 40. Since profiling was done on bulk unsorted PBMCs, naive and antigen-experienced compartments could not be conclusively compared. Donor CMV infection status was unknown, potentially confounding age-related changes in expanded clonotypes. Compared with the aged group, more naive CD4+ T cells, fewer expanded clones and increased TCR diversity were shown by the long-lived group, suggesting age selection.

On this clonotype itself: Its cognate antigen has yet to be identified. The input lacks base qualities; no much larger clone sits a single base away.

Systemically healthy Caucasian individuals from Russia, 35 to 40 in total and aged roughly 6 to 95 years, were included as donors. Ten milliliters of peripheral blood were collected from each donor into EDTA-treated Vacutainer tubes. Ficoll-Paque density-gradient centrifugation was used to isolate PBMCs, with at least 7 million per sample. Trizol reagent was used to extract total RNA from the PBMCs, yielding at least 6 micrograms per sample. The percentages of naive CD45RAhigh/CD27high T cells were determined by flow cytometry on a PBMC aliquot from every donor. Receptor amplification or capture employed 5' RACE. TCRdb lists the instrument as Illumina HiSeq 2500. A second PCR of 7 to 11 cycles was performed with a sample-barcoded 5' primer and a J-beta primer mix. A template-switch 5' adaptor carrying 12 random nucleotides introduced a unique molecular identifier onto each TCR beta cDNA molecule. At least 2.5 million CDR3-containing paired-end reads were obtained from each sample. First-strand cDNA synthesis was performed from all RNA using the Mint cDNA synthesis kit, with priming by a TRBC-specific oligonucleotide. After uracil-DNA glycosylase treatment, a first 18-cycle PCR used universal primers M1SS and BC2_uni_R on all cDNA. As for how the authors treated the data: Each sample was normalized by randomly selecting 1 million high-quality reads, each carrying a distinct molecular identifier. Instead of being binned into consensus sequences, reads with shared molecular identifiers were discarded. CDR3 identification, clonotype clustering and error correction used MiTCR with a Q25 quality threshold and the strictest error-elimination algorithm. A nonparametric unseen species model with Euler transformation was used to estimate lower-bound total TCR beta diversity. Starting from the raw public reads, TCRdb applied fastp trimming at Q25, assembled clones with MiXCR and retained in-frame beta chains. Every entry covers one CDR3 protein and lists the most common genes and DNA from its rows. The authors' filters were not applied to this entry. This sample gives approximately 1.5 million distinct CDR3 sequences in total; roughly a third of them show up just once. The ten largest clonotypes hold approximately 10% of the sample.

The sequence links TRBV10-3 to TRBJ1-4, with TRBD1 perhaps the D gene, on 6 matching bases. The sequenced sample consisted of blood. This sequence was found in a woman in her thirties in good health. For the CDR3, the sequence is CAISALSEGELFF. The nucleotide sequence reads TGTGCCATCAGTGCGCTTAGTGAGGGGGAACTGTTTTTT.